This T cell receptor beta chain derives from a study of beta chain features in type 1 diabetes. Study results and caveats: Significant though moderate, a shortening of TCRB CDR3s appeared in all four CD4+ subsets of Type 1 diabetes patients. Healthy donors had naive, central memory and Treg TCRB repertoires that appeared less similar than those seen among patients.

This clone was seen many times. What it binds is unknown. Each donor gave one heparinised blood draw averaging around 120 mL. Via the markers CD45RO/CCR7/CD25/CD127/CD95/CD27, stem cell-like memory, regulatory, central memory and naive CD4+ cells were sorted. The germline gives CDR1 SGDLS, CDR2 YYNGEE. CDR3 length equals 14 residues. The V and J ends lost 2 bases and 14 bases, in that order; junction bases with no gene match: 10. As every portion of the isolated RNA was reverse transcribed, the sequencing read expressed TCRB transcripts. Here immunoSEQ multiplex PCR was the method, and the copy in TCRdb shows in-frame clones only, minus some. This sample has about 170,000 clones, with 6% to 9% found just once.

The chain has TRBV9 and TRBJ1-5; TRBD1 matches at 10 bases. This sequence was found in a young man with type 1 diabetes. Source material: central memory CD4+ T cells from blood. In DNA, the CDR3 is TGTGCCAGCAGCGTCAGGGACAGGGGAGACATCAAGCATTTT. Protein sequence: CASSVRDRGDIKHF. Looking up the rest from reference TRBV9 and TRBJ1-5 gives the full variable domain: DSGVTQTPKHLITATGQRVTLRCSPRSGDLSVYWYQQSLDQGLQFLIQYYNGEERAKGNILERFSAQQFPDLHSELNLSSLELGDSALYFCASSVRDRGDIKHFGDGTRLSIL.